This TCR beta chain was recorded in a study of T cell responses to AZD1222 COVID-19 vaccine. Study-wide results and caveats: Only six individuals given AZD1222 were seropositive at baseline. Close to half of spike-specific TCRs reportedly recognize unmutated variant regions.

Regarding this clone: Its antigen remains unknown.

The CDR3 totals 15 residues. J was trimmed by 8 bases and V by 2 bases; bases with no gene match: 6. The V gene's germline CDR1 is MDHEN and CDR2 SYDVKM. Only in-frame clones appear in the TCRdb table, and some are missing; sequencing was by immunoSEQ multiplex PCR. The table has over 100,000 clones, about nine tenths seen once. The chain joins TRBV28 to TRBJ1-2; 12 nucleotides align to TRBD1. The source material was peripheral blood, sampled on day 0 of AZD1222 vaccination. This sequence originates from an adult in good health. CDR3 nucleotide sequence: TGTGCCAGCAGTTTAGGGACAGGGGGCGCGGAAGGCTACACCTTC. It encodes CASSLGTGGAEGYTF.